This record concerns one T cell receptor beta chain sequence. Produced via immunoSEQ multiplex PCR; TCRdb's table is partial and in-frame only. This table holds about 180,000 clones, around 76% found once. These data belong to a study of blood T cell repertoires in COVID-19. Study-wide background: Whether acute or convalescent, the COVID-19 samples came from the United States, Italy and Spain. T cells, B-cell-depleted T cells, or PBMCs supplied cDNA or gDNA.

The CDR3 spans 13 residues. Germline CDR1 reads SQVTM; CDR2 reads ANQGSEA. V was clipped by 0 bases and J by 2 bases, with 8 bases between them. The sequence derives from a woman aged 70-85 years with acute or convalescent COVID-19. The specimen was peripheral blood. V usage is TRBV29-1 and J usage is TRBJ2-7; weak D call: TRBD2 (6 bases). The CDR3 spells CSVEEEGTYEQYF. The CDR3 DNA is TGCAGCGTTGAAGAGGAGGGAACCTACGAGCAGTACTTC.